The 15 T cell receptor beta chains presented below share a single source sample, sequenced in a study of radiation and T cells in renal cell carcinoma. Profiling relied on immunoSEQ multiplex PCR, and the TCRdb table lists in-frame clones only, not all of them. This repertoire shows some 150,000 clones, 70% to 90% found once; its top ten account for 17%. Time point meaning: blood 4 weeks post-SBRT, at nephrectomy. Treatment of the sample: 15 Gy SBRT to primary tumor, nephrectomy 4 weeks later. This sample comprised blood, obtained from a patient whose treatment included radiotherapy and nephrectomy. Receptors were obtained from a woman aged 50 to 60 with renal cell carcinoma.

The chain couples TRBV10-3 to TRBJ1-1, with D possibly TRBD1 on 5 matching bases. Germline CDR1 reads ENHRY; CDR2 reads SYGVKD. Trimming cost V 0 bases and J 0 bases, with 14 bases left between them. The CDR3 runs to 17 residues. The CDR3 nucleotides are TGTGCCATCAGTGAGTCAAGGGGCCCTAACATGAACACTGAAGCTTTCTTT. Residues: CAISESRGPNMNTEAFF.

The J gene is TRBJ2-1, the V gene TRBV25-1, with 11 bases that match TRBD2. The V gene's germline CDR1 is MGHDK and CDR2 SYGVNS. Trimming removed 5 bases from V and 15 bases from J; junction bases left unmatched: 3. The CDR3 spans 11 residues. The CDR3 region is CASSKGLAAFF. CDR3 coding DNA: TGTGCCAGCAGTAAGGGACTAGCGGCGTTCTTC.

The rearrangement uses TRBV7-2 and TRBJ1-2; possible D gene TRBD1, 5 bases. The V and J ends lost 5 bases and 7 bases respectively, with 20 bases between them. The CDR3 consists of 15 residues. Germline lookup yields CDR1 SGHTA and CDR2 FQGNSA. The CDR3 DNA follows: TGTGCCAGCAGCCGGGGGACTACCCAGCGCACTGGCTACACCTTC. Amino acids: CASSRGTTQRTGYTF.

The genes are TRBV9 and TRBJ1-3; D is possibly TRBD1 (5 bases). The CDR3 is made up of 15 amino acids. V gave up 5 bases and J gave up 2 bases, with 14 bases separating them. Germline assignment: CDR1 SGDLS and CDR2 YYNGEE. This CDR3 is CASSGAGTTGNTIYF. The CDR3 DNA is TGTGCCAGCAGTGGAGCGGGGACCACTGGAAACACCATATATTTT.

The chain uses TRBV14 and TRBJ1-4; D gene unclear. The germline CDR1 and CDR2 sequences are SGHDN and FVKESK. The V and J ends lost 4 bases and 8 bases respectively, with 11 bases between them. This CDR3 has 13 amino acids. The CDR3 coding sequence is TGTGCCAGCAGCCCGCCGGGTAGCGAAAAACTGTTTTTT. This sequence encodes CASSPPGSEKLFF.

V and J are TRBV7-2 and TRBJ1-3, with TRBD1 as a possible D gene (6 bases). The CDR3 has 14 amino acids. V lost 5 bases to trimming and J lost 4 bases, with 12 bases between them. The germline V gene has CDR1 SGHTA and CDR2 FQGNSA. This chain's CDR3 is CASSPQGWGNTIYF. The DNA for the CDR3 is TGTGCCAGCAGCCCACAGGGTTGGGGAAACACCATATATTTT.

This chain uses TRBV5-4 with TRBJ2-1; perhaps TRBD2 as D (6 bases). The germline V and J ends were trimmed by 4 bases and 9 bases, with 14 bases remaining between them. Germline V gives CDR1 SGHNT, CDR2 YYREEE (reference sequence). The CDR3 runs to 13 residues. The CDR3 DNA reads TGTGCCAGCAGCCAATCGGGAGTCGGTGAGCAGTTCTTC. This sequence encodes CASSQSGVGEQFF.

This clone was found once. V gene TRBV6-5 combines with J gene TRBJ2-1; D gene ambiguous. Germline V gene sequence: CDR1 MNHEY, CDR2 SVGAGI. V lost 8 bases to trimming and J lost 3 bases, with 8 bases between them. CDR3 size: 12 residues. The CDR3, as DNA: TGTGCCAGCTCGGCCTACTACAATGAGCAGTTCTTC. Protein: CASSAYYNEQFF.

This chain uses TRBV19 with TRBJ2-7; weak D call: TRBD1 (5 bases). CDR1 LNHDA and CDR2 SQIVND come from the germline V gene (reference sequence). Trimming left V 4 bases short and J 4 bases short, with 11 bases between. This CDR3 is built from 13 residues. The CDR3 DNA follows: TGTGCCAGTAGTAGATCACCAGGGTACGAGCAGTACTTC. Protein: CASSRSPGYEQYF.

The chain has TRBV7-2 and TRBJ2-3; 12 bases are shared with TRBD1. Looked up from germline, CDR1 is SGHTA and CDR2 is FQGNSA. There are 16 residues in the CDR3. V shed 5 bases, J shed 4 bases, and the junction held 7 bases outside the gene matches. This chain's CDR3 is CASSPGTGGFADTQYF. The CDR3 DNA reads as TGTGCCAGCAGCCCCGGGACAGGGGGCTTCGCAGATACGCAGTATTTT.

The chain joins TRBV5-8 to TRBJ2-1; unclear D gene. Trimming stripped 0 bases from V and 8 bases from J, with 12 bases between. The CDR3 extends over 14 amino acids. From germline, CDR1 is SGHTS and CDR2 YDEGEE. CDR3 coding DNA: TGTGCCAGCAGCTTGGTTATATCAGGAGATGAGCAGTTCTTC. Its translation: CASSLVISGDEQFF.

The chain carries TRBV5-6 and TRBJ2-7; 7 bases line up with TRBD1. V lost 1 base, J lost 4 bases, and 5 bases stayed unmatched. The CDR3 is 14 amino acids. Germline V gene data show CDR1 as SGHDT and CDR2 as YYEEEE. CDR3 bases: TGTGCCAGCAGCTTGATTGACAGGGTATACGAGCAGTACTTC. As protein: CASSLIDRVYEQYF.

The genes are TRBV5-1 and TRBJ1-1; 8 bases align to TRBD1. Germline-derived CDR1 and CDR2 are SGHRS and YFSETQ. This CDR3 region has 14 residues. V lost 0 bases to trimming and J lost 12 bases; unmatched junction nucleotides: 10. The CDR3 DNA is TGCGCCAGCAGCTTGGGGCAGGGGGCGTCGGACACTTTCTTT. Its translation is CASSLGQGASDTFF.

The chain is built from TRBV5-1 and TRBJ2-2; D not certain. V was trimmed by 2 bases and J by 7 bases, leaving 9 bases between them. Germline assignment: CDR1 SGHRS and CDR2 YFSETQ. The CDR3 sequence is 13 residues long. This CDR3 reads CASSLVVDGELFF. The DNA of the CDR3 is TGCGCCAGCAGCTTAGTAGTGGACGGGGAGCTGTTTTTT.

The chain couples TRBV27 to TRBJ2-1, with D perhaps matching TRBD2 (6 bases). The CDR3 loop spans 15 amino acids. The V gene's germline CDR1 is MNHEY and CDR2 SMNVEV (reference sequence). Trimming took 0 bases from V and 2 from J, leaving 8 bases between them. The CDR3 DNA reads TGTGCCAGCAGTTTATCGGCGGGGACCTACAATGAGCAGTTCTTC. This gives the protein CASSLSAGTYNEQFF.